Listed here are 8 T cell receptor beta chains from one sample, sequenced in a study of PD-L1 blockade in urothelial cancer. Clones were sequenced by immunoSEQ multiplex PCR, and TCRdb holds only the in-frame ones, with some missing. The table includes 90,000 to 130,000 clones, 91% detected once. Time point indicated: peripheral blood 6 weeks after treatment start. Sequenced material: PBMCs, taken around atezolizumab (anti-PD-L1) treatment. The receptors were gathered from a man between 60 and 75 years old with urothelial cancer.

This clone has a handful of counts. The rearrangement links TRBV6-1 to TRBJ1-2; 10 bases line up with TRBD1. CDR1 and CDR2 from the germline V gene are MNHNS and SASEGT. Trimming cost V 3 bases and J 8 bases; bases outside gene matches: 3. The CDR3 sequence is 13 residues long. The CDR3 nucleotides are TGTGCCAGCAGTGACGGGACAGGGGAGGGCTACACCTTC. Protein: CASSDGTGEGYTF.

The V gene is TRBV30, the J gene TRBJ1-4; TRBD1 might be the D (6 bases). Germline lookup yields CDR1 GTSNPN and CDR2 SVGIG (reference sequence). The CDR3 is 13 residues long. The V end lost 0 bases, the J end lost 9 bases, and 11 bases lay between the germline ends. The CDR3 is CAWSVQGYQKLFF. CDR3 DNA: TGTGCCTGGAGTGTACAGGGCTATCAAAAACTGTTTTTT.

The J gene is TRBJ2-7, the V gene TRBV19; D ambiguous. This CDR3 has 13 amino acids. V was shortened by 6 bases and J by 7 bases, with 16 bases between the two germline ends. Germline V gene data show CDR1 as LNHDA and CDR2 as SQIVND (reference sequence). CDR3 sequence: CASRPMSPFEQYF. Written as DNA, the CDR3 is TGTGCCAGTAGGCCCATGAGCCCTTTTGAGCAGTACTTC.

The chain combines TRBV15 with TRBJ2-5; tentatively, D is TRBD1 (6 bases). The germline V and J ends were trimmed by 2 bases and 5 bases, with 18 bases remaining between them. The CDR3 contains 16 residues. Germline V gives CDR1 LNHNV, CDR2 YYDKDF (reference sequence). The chain's CDR3 is CATSRSPARQEETQYF. In nucleotides, the CDR3 is TGTGCCACCAGCAGATCCCCGGCCAGACAGGAGGAGACCCAGTACTTC.

V usage is TRBV5-1 and J usage is TRBJ2-3; 11 bases match TRBD2. Losses at the gene ends were 0 bases for V and 5 bases for J; bases not matched to a gene: 8. The CDR3 is 17 amino acids. Germline CDR1 reads SGHRS; CDR2 reads YFSETQ. The CDR3 bases are TGCGCCAGCAGCTTGGCTAGCGGGGGGAATGTTAAAGATACGCAGTATTTT. Translating gives CASSLASGGNVKDTQYF. Supplemented by reference TRBV5-1 and TRBJ2-3, the full variable domain reads KAGVTQTPRYLIKTRGQQVTLSCSPISGHRSVSWYQQTPGQGLQFLFEYFSETQRNKGNFPGRFSGRQFSNSRSEMNVSTLELGDSALYLCASSLASGGNVKDTQYFGPGTRLTVL.

The chain couples TRBV18 to TRBJ2-3; D not certain. This CDR3 is 14 amino acids long. Germline V CDR1 and CDR2: KGHSH, LQKENI. The V end was cut by 1 base, the J end by 0 bases, with 5 bases between. CDR3 in DNA: TGTGCCAGCTCACCACAGCAAAGCACAGATACGCAGTATTTT. Translated: CASSPQQSTDTQYF. Using reference TRBV18 and TRBJ2-3 for the parts outside the CDR3, the full variable domain is NAGVMQNPRHLVRRRGQEARLRCSPMKGHSHVYWYRQLPEEGLKFMVYLQKENIIDESGMPKERFSAEFPKEGPSILRIQQVVRGDSAAYFCASSPQQSTDTQYFGPGTRLTVL.

This rearrangement joins TRBV29-1 to TRBJ2-1, with D possibly matching TRBD2 (6 bases). The V end was cut by 0 bases, the J end by 4 bases, with 16 bases between. CDR3 length: 16 residues. Germline loops: CDR1 SQVTM, CDR2 ANQGSEA. The CDR3 DNA reads TGCAGCGTTGAAGATAGGGGCCAAGGGACTTACAATGAGCAGTTCTTC. It codes for CSVEDRGQGTYNEQFF.

The V call is TRBV5-1, the J call TRBJ2-5, with D perhaps TRBD1 (6 bases). The CDR3 contains 16 residues. CDR1 is SGHRS and CDR2 is YFSETQ in the germline V gene. Trimming shortened V by 0 bases and J by 5 bases, and 17 bases separated the two germline ends. In DNA form, the CDR3 reads TGCGCCAGCAGCTTGGAATACGGGACATCATTGGAGACCCAGTACTTC. Residues: CASSLEYGTSLETQYF.